The clone carrying this TCR beta chain was seen repeatedly, ten times or more. Its target is not known. The CDR3 is made up of 16 amino acids. Germline CDR1 and CDR2: MNHEY and SMNVEV (reference sequence). V shed 4 bases and J 0 bases; nucleotides not matched to a gene: 7. Built from TCR beta cDNA, the libraries had unique molecular identifiers in them. A population of about 0.85 to 11 million T cells gave rise to about 500,000 cDNA molecules. TCRdb ran MiXCR on the PCR reads and lists one entry per CDR3 protein. The data contain about 200,000 distinct CDR3 sequences, 29% of them singletons. The sample originates from a study of post-analysis software for immune sequencing data. Whole-study results and caveats: A few TRBV segments occurring more often in patients than controls included TRBV5-6, TRBV5-1 and TRBV20-1.

This receptor was taken from a girl under 18 with multiple sclerosis. The specimen was blood. This chain links TRBV27 with TRBJ2-3; 7 bases are shared with TRBD1. The DNA of the CDR3 is TGTGCCAGCAGTTGGGGGACAGATCCTAGCACAGATACGCAGTATTTT. Protein: CASSWGTDPSTDTQYF.